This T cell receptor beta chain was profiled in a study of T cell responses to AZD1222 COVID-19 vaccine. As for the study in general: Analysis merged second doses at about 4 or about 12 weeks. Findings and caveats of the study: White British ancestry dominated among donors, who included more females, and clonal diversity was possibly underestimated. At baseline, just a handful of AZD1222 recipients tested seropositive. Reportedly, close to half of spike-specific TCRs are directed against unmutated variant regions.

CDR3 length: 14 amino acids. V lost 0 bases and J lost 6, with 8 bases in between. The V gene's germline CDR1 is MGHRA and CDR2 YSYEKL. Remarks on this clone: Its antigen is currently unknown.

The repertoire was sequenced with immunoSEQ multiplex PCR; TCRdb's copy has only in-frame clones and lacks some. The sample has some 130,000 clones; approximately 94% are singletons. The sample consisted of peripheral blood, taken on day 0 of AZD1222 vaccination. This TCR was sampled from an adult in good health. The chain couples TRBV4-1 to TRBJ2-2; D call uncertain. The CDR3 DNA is TGCGCCAGCAGCCAAGATATCCCAGCCGGGGAGCTGTTTTTT. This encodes CASSQDIPAGELFF.